The source of this T cell receptor (beta chain) is a study of shared clonotypes between healthy human individuals. To note about this clone: Its cognate antigen is unknown.

Findings and limits, study-wide: The study found about 5% of naive CD4 clonotypes shared across a handful of donors. Even with large depth, rarefaction showed that sorted-subset sequencing was incomplete.

Both subsets, CD45RA+ naive and CD45RA-negative memory, were split from the CD4+ cells. Clones were read by immunoSEQ multiplex PCR, and TCRdb kept only the in-frame ones, dropping some. Altogether millions of clones are present, approximately 95% being singletons, with the ten largest covering 0.1% to 0.15%. CDR3 length: 16 amino acids. Germline assignment: CDR1 SGHRS and CDR2 YFSETQ. Trimming left V 1 base short and J 5 bases short, with 18 bases between. This chain links TRBV5-1 with TRBJ2-5; no reliable D call. This sequence was found in a man between 18 and 29 years old in good health. Sequenced material: naive CD4+ T cells sorted from blood. Subset reported: CD45RA+ positively selected. The CDR3 sequence: CASSLISGTPGETQYF. DNA for the CDR3: TGCGCCAGCAGCTTGATCTCTGGCACCCCCGGGGAGACCCAGTACTTC.